This paragraph covers one T cell receptor beta chain sequence. This clone appeared a few times. Its antigen is currently not known. One base away lies a much larger clone, so this may be a sequencing read error. This specimen belongs to a study of metastatic and nonmetastatic thyroid tumors (dated by TCRdb to the early 2020s). With regard to the full study: Repertoires were compared across peripheral blood and tumor or nodule tissue samples from malignant and benign thyroid patients. What the work shows at the level of the full study, not this receptor alone: In both blood and tumor samples, TCR beta diversity was reported to be significantly higher in malignant tumors than in benign nodules.

The library was generated by PCR. The data were produced on an Illumina HiSeq 4000. High-throughput sequencing was used to profile the TCR beta-chain CDR3 region of every patient. As for the authors' bioinformatics: CDR3 differences across clinicopathological groups were used to build a classifier for discriminating distant-metastatic papillary thyroid cancer patients. To measure repertoire diversity the researchers used the Shannon index, while the Morisita-Horn index served to gauge how similar the tumor and blood repertoires were. TCRdb reprocessing: public reads trimmed at Q25 with fastp, clones called with MiXCR, in-frame beta chains kept. TCRdb's processing, not the authors', yielded these V and J calls. The sample contains about 40,000 clones, approximately 10% of them found a single time. Roughly 23% of the sample goes to the ten largest clones. None of the patients had been given any treatment before thyroid surgery. Patient clinical samples collected from about 2012 to 2019 were retrospectively analysed using T-cell receptor beta sequencing.

Relative to germline, V is 1 base shorter and J is 4 bases shorter, with 13 bases between their ends. The CDR3 has 15 amino acids, counting the end cysteine and phenylalanine. Just CDR3 DNA is preserved here, 45 bases in frame from base 1. The germline V gene (reference sequence) supplies CDR1 SEHNR and CDR2 FQNEAQ. The specimen was blood. The V and J segments used are TRBV7-9 and TRBJ1-1; TRBD1 might be the D gene, on 5 matching bases. The TCR originated in a female donor with papillary thyroid cancer or a benign thyroid nodule (not recorded which). Some clones in this sample may be carry-over from other donors' samples. CDR3 reads: CASSLGRQGTTEAFF. The DNA reads TGTGCCAGCAGCTTAGGACGCCAGGGTACCACTGAAGCTTTCTTT.